The clone carrying this TCR beta chain was seen many times. The data stem from a study of T cells in localized non-small cell lung cancer. The CDR3 sequence is 15 residues long. Looked up from germline, CDR1 is SGHAT and CDR2 is FQNNGV. V lost 3 bases to trimming and J lost 5 bases, with 13 bases between them. Measured with immunoSEQ multiplex PCR; TCRdb has only the in-frame clones, and not every one. Here the sample spans about 54,000 clones, about 83% being singletons. The chain combines TRBV11-2 with TRBJ1-4, with a weak D call TRBD1 (6 bases). Sample: peripheral blood, taken before any cancer treatment. The receptor comes from a female donor over 55 with stage II squamous cell lung carcinoma. DNA of the CDR3: TGTGCCAGCAGCTTTGGGGGGACACGGAATGAAAAACTGTTTTTT. Translation: CASSFGGTRNEKLFF.